The 5 T cell receptor beta chains presented below share a single source sample, sequenced in a study of T cell responses to AZD1222 COVID-19 vaccine. Clones were sequenced by immunoSEQ multiplex PCR, and TCRdb holds only the in-frame ones, with some missing. The table shows approximately 140,000 clones, with 80% to 95% occurring only once. This sample comprised peripheral blood, obtained 28 days after the second AZD1222 dose. Receptor source: an adult who received the AZD1222 COVID-19 vaccine.

The rearrangement links TRBV18 to TRBJ2-7, with TRBD2 as a possible D gene (5 bases). V was cut by 3 bases and J by 1 base, with 10 bases left in between. The CDR3 extends over 14 amino acids. Germline-derived CDR1 and CDR2 are KGHSH and LQKENI. This CDR3 reads CASSPGSGSYEQYF. Written as DNA, the CDR3 is TGTGCCAGCTCACCTGGGTCGGGGTCCTACGAGCAGTACTTC.

This chain links TRBV2 with TRBJ2-5; D is ambiguous. CDR3 length equals 13 residues. The V end was cut by 6 bases, the J end by 2 bases, with 10 bases between. The germline gives CDR1 SNHLY, CDR2 FYNNEI. The CDR3 DNA is TGTGCCAGCAGGCCGACTGGACAAGAGACCCAGTACTTC. This codes for CASRPTGQETQYF.

The chain recombines TRBV27 with TRBJ2-3; 14 bases match TRBD2. J gave up 6 bases and V 5 bases, and 7 bases lay outside the gene matches. Germline values: CDR1 MNHEY, CDR2 SMNVEV (reference sequence). The CDR3 spans 16 residues. The CDR3 coding sequence is TGTGCCAGCAGTCCCGGGACTAGCGGGAGAGGCGATACGCAGTATTTT. Translating it yields CASSPGTSGRGDTQYF.

The V gene is TRBV19, the J gene TRBJ2-1; 11 bases fit TRBD1. This CDR3 contains 16 residues. CDR1 LNHDA and CDR2 SQIVND come from the germline V gene (reference sequence). V dropped 5 bases and J dropped 3; count of bases not matched to a gene: 6. The CDR3 coding sequence is TGTGCCAGTAGTCTTCCCGGGACAGGGGGCTACAATGAGCAGTTCTTC. It encodes CASSLPGTGGYNEQFF.

This clone was observed a single time. The chain joins TRBV7-9 to TRBJ2-1; the match to TRBD2 covers 11 bases. Germline lookup yields CDR1 SEHNR and CDR2 FQNEAQ (reference sequence). V was clipped by 11 bases and J by 9 bases; unmatched bases: 9. The CDR3 is 13 residues long. For the CDR3, the DNA is TGTGCCGCCCTTACCGGGACTAGCGGTGAGCAGTTCTTC. Amino acids: CAALTGTSGEQFF.